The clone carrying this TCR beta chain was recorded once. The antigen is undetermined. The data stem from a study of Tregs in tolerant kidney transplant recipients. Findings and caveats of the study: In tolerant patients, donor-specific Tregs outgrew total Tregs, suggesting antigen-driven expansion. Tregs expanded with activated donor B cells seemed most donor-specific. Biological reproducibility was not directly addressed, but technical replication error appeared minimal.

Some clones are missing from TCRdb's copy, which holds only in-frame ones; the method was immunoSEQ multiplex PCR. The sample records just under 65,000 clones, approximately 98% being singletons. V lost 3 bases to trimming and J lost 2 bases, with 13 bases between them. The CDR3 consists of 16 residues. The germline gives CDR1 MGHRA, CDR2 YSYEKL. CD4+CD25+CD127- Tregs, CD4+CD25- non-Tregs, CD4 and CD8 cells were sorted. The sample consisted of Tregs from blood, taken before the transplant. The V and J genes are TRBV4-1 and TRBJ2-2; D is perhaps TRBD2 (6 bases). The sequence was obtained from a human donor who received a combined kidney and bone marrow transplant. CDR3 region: CASSHLRGSNTGELFF. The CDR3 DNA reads TGCGCCAGCAGCCATCTCCGGGGGTCCAACACCGGGGAGCTGTTTTTT.